The sequence of this T cell receptor beta chain was determined in a study of shared clonotypes between healthy human individuals. Regarding the study as a whole: Larger estimated richness was generally seen in naive subsets than in memory subsets.

CDR1 and CDR2 (germline): SGHAT, FQNNGV. The germline V and J ends were trimmed by 4 bases and 1 base, with 15 bases remaining between them. The CDR3 totals 16 residues. Investigators spread the genomic DNA of each subset evenly over several immunoSEQ plates. TCRdb keeps only in-frame clones here, not all; method: immunoSEQ multiplex PCR. The repertoire holds some 1.5 million clones, with nearly 99% as singletons. In the case of this clone: The antigen is unknown.

The source material was naive CD4+ T cells sorted from blood. Stated subset: CD45RA+ positively selected. The sequence derives from a man in his thirties or forties in good health. The rearrangement uses TRBV11-2 and TRBJ2-3; weak D call: TRBD2 (6 bases). CDR3 sequence reads: CASSSFLASGTDTQYF. The CDR3 DNA follows: TGTGCCAGCAGCTCATTTTTGGCTAGCGGCACAGATACGCAGTATTTT.